This TCR beta chain was captured in a study of T-cell reconstitution after alpha-beta-depleted transplantation in children. Study-wide results and caveats: From newly produced T cells came most of the T-cell counts and diversity one year after transplant. Day-60 TCRbeta diversity that was high in some patients was derived from surviving recipient T cells and thymic progenitors. After transplant, at about two months, alpha-beta T cells were reportedly derived from several hundred expanded graft clones.

On this clonotype itself: Its antigen is still unknown.

The germline CDR1 and CDR2 sequences are LGHNA and YNFKEQ. V dropped 2 bases and J dropped 6 bases, with 22 bases sitting between them. The CDR3 runs 17 residues. Preparation of the TCRbeta library was carried out with unique molecular identifiers. A single record per CDR3 protein comes from TCRdb applying MiXCR to the PCR reads. The sample includes approximately 190,000 distinct CDR3 sequences, about 6% of them seen just once. Sequencing was performed on PBMCs, taken before TCRalphabeta/CD19-depleted stem cell transplant. This TCR was recovered from a girl under three years old with combined immunodeficiency, due to receive a stem cell transplant. The chain joins TRBV4-2 to TRBJ1-2, with a possible D match to TRBD1 (6 bases). In nucleotides, the CDR3 is TGTGCCAGCAGCCAAACCGTTACGGGGGCAGGGGAGCATGGCTACACCTTC. Its protein product is CASSQTVTGAGEHGYTF.